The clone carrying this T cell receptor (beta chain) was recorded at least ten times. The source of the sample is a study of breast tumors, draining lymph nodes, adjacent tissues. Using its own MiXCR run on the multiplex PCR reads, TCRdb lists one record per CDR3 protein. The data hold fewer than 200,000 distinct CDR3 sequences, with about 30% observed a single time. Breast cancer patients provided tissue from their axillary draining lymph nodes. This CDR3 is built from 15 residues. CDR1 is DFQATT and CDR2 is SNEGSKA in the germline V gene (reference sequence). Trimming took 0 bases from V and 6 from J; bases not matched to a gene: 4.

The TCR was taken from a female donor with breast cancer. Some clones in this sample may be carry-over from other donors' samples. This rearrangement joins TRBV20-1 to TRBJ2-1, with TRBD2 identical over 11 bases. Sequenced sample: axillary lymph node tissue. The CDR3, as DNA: TGCAGTGCTAGAGATCCGCTAGCGGGAGGCAATGAGCAGTTCTTC. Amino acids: CSARDPLAGGNEQFF.